This T cell receptor (beta chain) originates from a study of vaccination and CD4 T cells after COVID-19. Remarks on this clonotype: Its antigen remains unknown.

The Oncomine TCR Beta short-read assay sequenced DNA from cultured CD4+ T cells. The template was genomic DNA from cultured CD4+ T cells. TCRdb re-derived calls from the PCR reads in MiXCR, one entry per CDR3 protein. Of over 7,500 distinct CDR3 sequences in the sample, under 55% were seen once. J lost 5 bases, V lost 0 bases, and 2 bases had no gene match. Germline V gene lookup returns CDR1 SGHNT and CDR2 YYREEE (reference sequence). This CDR3 is 14 amino acids long. The sample's treatment: roughly ten-day PBMC culture with coronavirus spike peptide pools or control peptides (ViraFEST assay). Collection of the unexposed donor's CD4+ T cells took place before the COVID-19 pandemic (2011-2018). Culture conditions combined two million PBMCs per well with about 9.2 IU/ml IL-2 and 8.5 to 10 ug/ml peptide pools.

The specimen was CD4+ T cells from blood, cultured in vitro. The chain joins TRBV5-4 to TRBJ2-3, with 8 nucleotides matching TRBD2. This sequence originates from a human donor in good health. This chain's CDR3 is CASSLASGRDTQYF. CDR3 nucleotides: TGTGCCAGCAGCTTGGCCAGCGGGAGAGATACGCAGTATTTT. Full variable domain (remainder filled in from reference TRBV5-4 and TRBJ2-3): ETGVTQSPTHLIKTRGQQVTLRCSSQSGHNTVSWYQQALGQGPQFIFQYYREEENGRGNFPPRFSGLQFPNYSSELNVNALELDDSALYLCASSLASGRDTQYFGPGTRLTVL.